The clone carrying this T cell receptor beta chain was recorded at least ten times. What it recognizes is unknown. The data are from a study of T-cell reconstitution after alpha-beta-depleted transplantation in children. V lost 1 base and J 0 bases, leaving 10 bases between the germline ends. The germline CDR1 and CDR2 sequences are SGHAT and FQNNGV. CDR3 length equals 15 residues. Preparation of the TCRbeta library used unique molecular identifiers. TCRdb redid the calling of the PCR reads with MiXCR, one entry per CDR3 protein. The sample holds approximately 500,000 distinct CDR3 sequences; 10% to 13% are singletons and the top ten take roughly 2%. General study results and limits: Newly produced T cells mostly accounted for T-cell counts and diversity one year post-transplant. Recipient T cells and thymic progenitors that survived gave rise to the high TCRbeta diversity observed at day 60 in some patients. Roughly two months post-transplant, alpha-beta T cells reportedly originated from several hundred graft clones that had expanded.

Specimen: PBMCs, collected before TCRalphabeta/CD19-depleted stem cell transplant. This sequence originates from a child aged 2-9 years with inherited bone marrow failure, due to receive a stem cell transplant. V and J are TRBV11-2 and TRBJ2-7; unclear D gene. CDR3 loop: CASSLVVLDSYEQYF. The CDR3, as DNA: TGTGCCAGCAGCTTAGTAGTGCTAGACTCCTACGAGCAGTACTTC.